This T cell receptor beta chain was obtained from a study of blood T cell repertoires in COVID-19. The ends lost 4 bases at V and 0 bases at J; junction bases unmatched: 4. The CDR3 is 17 amino acids. CDR1 LGHNA and CDR2 YNFKEQ come from the germline V gene. Clones were sequenced by immunoSEQ multiplex PCR, and TCRdb holds only the in-frame ones, with some missing. The sample holds under 300,000 clones, approximately 83% seen once. In this sample, this clone turned up once. The receptor's source is a woman aged 50 to 65 who had recovered from COVID-19. The chain uses TRBV4-2 and TRBJ2-1, with TRBD2 identical over 12 bases. Material for sequencing was PBMCs or T cells enriched from blood (not recorded which). CDR3 DNA sequence: TGTGCCAGCAGCCTCCCGACTAGCGGGAGCTCCTACAATGAGCAGTTCTTC. Protein: CASSLPTSGSSYNEQFF.